This TCR beta chain appears in the sequencing data of a study of identical twins. Study results and limitations: There were fewer insertions in abundant cord blood beta clonotypes, but memory repertoires showed no such pattern. It was possible that invariant MAIT and iNKT cells partly confounded the zero-insertion analyses.

V gave up 3 bases and J gave up 7 bases; unmatched junction bases: 5. Germline CDR1 reads SGHAT; CDR2 reads FQNNGV. This CDR3 contains 14 residues. Many counts were recorded for this clonotype. The antigen is unknown. TCRdb re-called the 5' RACE reads with MiXCR, one entry per CDR3 protein. This repertoire shows more than 350,000 distinct CDR3 sequences, about 9% found once; its top ten account for roughly 8.7%. The sequenced material came from naive T cells sorted from blood. This receptor was taken from a woman in her fifties or sixties in good health. V and J are TRBV11-2 and TRBJ2-1, with TRBD1 matching over 8 bases. Here the CDR3 reads CASSLGQGANEQFF. The CDR3 DNA reads TGTGCCAGCAGCTTGGGTCAGGGGGCAAATGAGCAGTTCTTC.